Sequencing of this T cell receptor (beta chain) was carried out in a study of early T cells in non-severe SARS-CoV-2 infection. CDR1 and CDR2 (germline): SGDLS, YYNGEE. This CDR3 spans 13 amino acids. V was cut by 0 bases and J by 5 bases, with 5 bases left in between. The TCR library protocol was used to attach unique molecular identifiers. These identifiers were attached to individual cDNA molecules. TCRdb called the 5' RACE reads again in MiXCR, with one record for every CDR3 protein. The table includes 25,000 to 30,000 distinct CDR3 sequences, roughly 5.1% detected once. This clonotype was counted ten times or more.

The chain carries TRBV9 and TRBJ2-2, with D perhaps TRBD1 (5 bases). The receptor's source is an adult who was a healthcare worker with PCR-confirmed SARS-CoV-2 infection or an uninfected control (not recorded which). The sample taken for sequencing was whole blood. The CDR3 sequence is CASSVGQTGELFF. As DNA, the CDR3 is TGTGCCAGCAGCGTAGGACAGACCGGGGAGCTGTTTTTT.